Each of the 22 T cell receptor beta chains below was sequenced from the same sample in a study of blood T cell repertoires in COVID-19. Assay: immunoSEQ multiplex PCR; the TCRdb copy retains only in-frame clones and omits some. The data contain more than 400,000 clones, roughly 88% of them singletons. Input material: peripheral blood. The receptors derive from a human donor in a cohort sampled during active COVID-19.

This rearrangement joins TRBV4-3 to TRBJ1-2; D is unresolved. V was cut by 0 bases and J by 6 bases, with 14 bases left in between. The germline gives CDR1 LGHNA, CDR2 YSLEER. This CDR3 is built from 15 residues. The CDR3 DNA reads TGCGCCAGCAGCCAAGACCCGCAGGTGGCGAATGGCTACACCTTC. As protein: CASSQDPQVANGYTF.

The chain couples TRBV6-1 to TRBJ2-2; D is possibly TRBD2 (6 bases). V lost 2 bases, J lost 2 bases, and 12 bases lay in between. Germline lookup yields CDR1 MNHNS and CDR2 SASEGT. The CDR3 totals 16 residues. The CDR3 spells CASSEQSGLNTGELFF. CDR3 nucleotides: TGTGCCAGCAGTGAACAGAGCGGGCTAAACACCGGGGAGCTGTTTTTT.

The chain joins TRBV28 to TRBJ2-1; 9 bases match TRBD1. CDR1 and CDR2 (germline): MDHEN, SYDVKM. The CDR3 has 16 residues. Germline trimming cut 6 bases from V and 1 base from J; bases unmatched to any gene: 7. CDR3: CASSPTGGKSYNEQFF. CDR3 coding DNA: TGTGCCAGCAGCCCGACAGGGGGGAAATCCTACAATGAGCAGTTCTTC.

The chain combines TRBV3-1 (or the pseudogene TRBV3-2) with TRBJ2-1, with unresolved D. The CDR3 length is 13 residues. Germline V gene sequence: CDR1 LGHDT, CDR2 YNNKEL (reference sequence). Trimming removed 2 bases at V and 10 bases at J, with 12 bases between. The CDR3, as DNA: TGTGCCAGCAGCCAATCCCTCTTACGGGAGCAGTTCTTC. Translation gives CASSQSLLREQFF.

The CDR3 sequence: CASSHMAGGVTYNEQFF. CDR3 bases: TGCGCCAGCAGCCATATGGCGGGAGGGGTTACCTACAATGAGCAGTTCTTC. V gene TRBV4-1 combines with J gene TRBJ2-1; TRBD2 aligns across 9 bases. The CDR3 runs 17 residues. From germline, CDR1 is MGHRA and CDR2 YSYEKL. Germline trimming cut 3 bases from V and 2 bases from J; bases unmatched to any gene: 8.

The chain couples TRBV18 to TRBJ2-7; TRBD2 agrees at 10 bases. V trimming: 5 bases; J trimming: 4 bases; junction bases outside the gene matches: 5. Germline loops: CDR1 KGHSH, CDR2 LQKENI. This CDR3 contains 14 residues. CDR3 bases: TGTGCCAGCTCATCTCTAGCGGGAGAATACGAGCAGTACTTC. This codes for CASSSLAGEYEQYF.

The chain carries TRBV6-5 and TRBJ1-2; no clear D gene. CDR3 length equals 11 residues. Germline values: CDR1 MNHEY, CDR2 SVGAGI. Trimming took 6 bases from V and 8 from J, leaving 10 bases between them. CDR3 DNA: TGTGCCAGCAGCGACAACCGCGGCTACACCTTC. Protein: CASSDNRGYTF.

The count of this clone is one. The V call is TRBV3-1 (or the pseudogene TRBV3-2), the J call TRBJ2-1; D possibly corresponds to TRBD1 (6 bases). The CDR3 has 15 amino acids. The germline CDR1 and CDR2 sequences are LGHDT and YNNKEL (reference sequence). The ends were cut back, 7 bases at V and 0 bases at J, with 13 bases in the middle. The DNA of the CDR3 is TGTGCCAGCAACCGTGGGGGCCCCTCCTACAATGAGCAGTTCTTC. It is translated as CASNRGGPSYNEQFF.

The gene calls are TRBV5-1 and TRBJ2-5, with 7 bases identical to TRBD2. This CDR3 contains 16 residues. Germline assignment: CDR1 SGHRS and CDR2 YFSETQ. The V segment lost 0 bases and the J segment 3 bases; nucleotides outside the gene matches: 8. The CDR3 here is CASSLGGFLAEETQYF. In DNA form, the CDR3 reads TGCGCCAGCAGCTTGGGTGGGTTCCTAGCGGAAGAGACCCAGTACTTC.

The V and J genes are TRBV27 and TRBJ1-2, with 9 bases fitting TRBD1. The CDR3 length is 17 residues. Germline lookup yields CDR1 MNHEY and CDR2 SMNVEV (reference sequence). The J segment lost 2 bases and the V segment lost 5 bases, leaving 12 bases of the junction unmatched. The CDR3, as DNA: TGTGCCAGCAGTGGGGGGACAGGGTCGGGAGAAAACTATGGCTACACCTTC. This sequence encodes CASSGGTGSGENYGYTF.

V is TRBV18 and J is TRBJ2-7, with a weak D call TRBD1 (5 bases). This CDR3 is built from 14 residues. Trimming removed 1 base from V and 4 bases from J, with 11 bases in between. Looked up from germline, CDR1 is KGHSH and CDR2 is LQKENI. For the CDR3, the DNA is TGTGCCAGCTCACCACAGGGGTTGGTGTACGAGCAGTACTTC. Translating gives CASSPQGLVYEQYF.

V usage is TRBV4-3 and J usage is TRBJ2-4, with TRBD2 identical over 8 bases. The germline V gene has CDR1 LGHNA and CDR2 YSLEER. The ends lost 0 bases at V and 0 bases at J; junction bases unmatched: 10. This CDR3 contains 19 residues. CDR3 amino acids: CASSQERGSGTPAKNIQYF. For the CDR3, the DNA is TGCGCCAGCAGCCAAGAACGTGGTAGCGGGACCCCAGCCAAAAACATTCAGTACTTC.

The rearrangement uses TRBV28 and TRBJ2-1, with TRBD1 matching over 9 bases. This CDR3 is built from 13 residues. Germline loops: CDR1 MDHEN, CDR2 SYDVKM. J lost 9 bases, V lost 3 bases, and 3 bases had no gene match. The CDR3 DNA follows: TGTGCCAGCAGTTTGGGACAGGGCCCTGAGCAGTTCTTC. Amino acid sequence: CASSLGQGPEQFF.

The chain recombines TRBV10-2 with TRBJ1-5; D ambiguous. The CDR3 runs to 15 residues. The V gene's germline CDR1 is WSHSY and CDR2 SAAADI. Trimming took off 2 bases at V and 7 bases at J, with 15 bases between the two ends. DNA of the CDR3: TGCGCCAGCAGTGAGGGGCAGGTCCTATACCAGCCCCAGCATTTT. It translates to CASSEGQVLYQPQHF.

The V gene is TRBV5-1, the J gene TRBJ1-5; TRBD1 aligns across 8 bases. The germline V gene has CDR1 SGHRS and CDR2 YFSETQ. This CDR3 has 15 amino acids. With V trimmed by 2 bases and J by 1 base, 2 bases remained unmatched. The CDR3 loop is CASSFTGGSNQPQHF. The CDR3 coding sequence is TGCGCCAGCAGCTTCACAGGGGGGAGCAATCAGCCCCAGCATTTT.

The genes are TRBV3-1 (or the pseudogene TRBV3-2) and TRBJ2-2; maybe TRBD2 (5 bases). The ends were cut back, 4 bases at V and 10 bases at J, with 16 bases in the middle. The germline gives CDR1 LGHDT, CDR2 YNNKEL (reference sequence). CDR3 size: 14 residues. This chain's CDR3 is CASSPRAVHEELFF. The CDR3 DNA reads as TGTGCCAGCAGCCCGCGGGCGGTGCACGAGGAGCTGTTTTTT.

V is TRBV5-1 and J is TRBJ2-5, with 8 bases lining up with TRBD2. J was trimmed by 3 bases and V by 9 bases; bases with no gene match: 13. CDR1 and CDR2 from the germline V gene are SGHRS and YFSETQ. The CDR3 extends over 15 amino acids. The CDR3 here is CATGRAGGNEETQYF. For the CDR3, the DNA is TGCGCCACCGGGCGGGCGGGGGGAAATGAAGAGACCCAGTACTTC.

This clone was detected only a few times. The chain employs TRBV5-1 and TRBJ2-1; the match to TRBD2 covers 9 bases. The CDR3 runs 22 residues. Germline V gives CDR1 SGHRS, CDR2 YFSETQ. Trimming at V came to 0 bases and at J to 1 base, leaving 20 bases not matched to a gene. DNA for the CDR3: TGCGCCAGCAGCTTGGGGACGGCTTTCGCGGGTAGCGGGAGTAGATCCTACAATGAGCAGTTCTTC. This gives the protein CASSLGTAFAGSGSRSYNEQFF.

The V gene is TRBV30, the J gene TRBJ1-1; TRBD1 is a possible D gene (6 bases). V lost 4 bases, J lost 4 bases, and 16 bases lay in between. The CDR3 totals 14 residues. The germline gives CDR1 GTSNPN, CDR2 SVGIG (reference sequence). CDR3 in DNA: TGTGCCTGGATCTTTGGGGGGGCCCGCACTGAAGCTTTCTTT. This sequence encodes CAWIFGGARTEAFF.

This clone was found once. The rearrangement joins TRBV18 to TRBJ2-3; tentatively, D is TRBD1 (6 bases). This CDR3 has 17 amino acids. Trimming shortened V by 2 bases and J by 7 bases, and 22 bases separated the two germline ends. In germline, CDR1 is KGHSH, CDR2 LQKENI. The CDR3 DNA follows: TGTGCCAGCTCACCAGACGTAGCGCTCTCCCAGGGGAATACGCAGTATTTT. This encodes CASSPDVALSQGNTQYF.

This rearrangement joins TRBV29-1 to TRBJ1-1, with 7 bases that match TRBD1. The CDR3 contains 10 residues. The ends lost 6 bases at V and 7 bases at J; junction bases unmatched: 2. Germline lookup yields CDR1 SQVTM and CDR2 ANQGSEA. This CDR3 is CSVDRDEAFF. CDR3 DNA sequence: TGCAGCGTCGACAGGGATGAAGCTTTCTTT.

The CDR3 sequence is CASSVSGVGPRELFF. The CDR3 DNA follows: TGTGCCAGCAGCGTATCGGGTGTGGGGCCCCGGGAACTGTTTTTT. The chain recombines TRBV9 with TRBJ1-4; possible D gene TRBD1, 5 bases. Germline CDR1 is SGDLS and CDR2 is YYNGEE. Trimming removed 1 base at V and 12 bases at J, with 19 bases between. CDR3 length: 15 residues. The entire variable domain, with the rest obtained from reference TRBV9 and TRBJ1-4, is as follows: DSGVTQTPKHLITATGQRVTLRCSPRSGDLSVYWYQQSLDQGLQFLIQYYNGEERAKGNILERFSAQQFPDLHSELNLSSLELGDSALYFCASSVSGVGPRELFFGSGTQLSVL.